These 26 T cell receptor beta chains share one sample of origin, sequenced in a study of naive and memory T cell subsets. Treatment denoted: skin biopsy from PPD injection site in Mantoux-positive individual. Unsorted total RNA, about 1 to 1000 ng, was DNase treated before reverse transcription. Alpha and beta constant region primers primed reverse transcription for blood and skin samples. TCRdb re-analysed the UMI-ligation and nested PCR reads in MiXCR, keeping a single row per CDR3 protein. Among about 20,000 distinct CDR3 sequences, roughly 9% were seen once, and the ten largest hold about 6.5%. The source was skin, collected from a tuberculin skin test site. The receptors originated from an adult in good health.

At least ten counts were recorded for this clonotype. The genes are TRBV6-6 and TRBJ2-1; maybe TRBD1 (6 bases). The germline V gene has CDR1 MNHNY and CDR2 SVGAGI (reference sequence). The germline V and J ends were trimmed by 6 bases and 6 bases, with 21 bases remaining between them. The CDR3 contains 16 residues. The CDR3 is CASSLPPGTSPNEQFF. In nucleotides, the CDR3 is TGTGCCAGCAGCTTACCCCCCGGGACAAGTCCCAATGAGCAGTTCTTC.

This clonotype was seen only a few times. This chain joins TRBV6-5 and TRBJ1-1, with unresolved D. Looked up from germline, CDR1 is MNHEY and CDR2 is SVGAGI. V was shortened by 2 bases and J by 3 bases, with 10 bases between the two germline ends. This CDR3 comprises 14 residues. The CDR3 is CASSYEPLYTEAFF. The DNA for the CDR3 is TGTGCCAGCAGTTACGAGCCACTATACACTGAAGCTTTCTTT.

By share of the sample, this clonotype is medium-sized (0.01 to 0.1%). The chain uses TRBV2 and TRBJ1-5; D is ambiguous. The V gene lost 9 bases and the J gene lost 0 bases, with 9 bases spanning the gap. Looked up from germline, CDR1 is SNHLY and CDR2 is FYNNEI. CDR3 length equals 13 residues. DNA of the CDR3: TGTGCCAGTGACTTGGATAGCAATCAGCCCCAGCATTTT. This translates into CASDLDSNQPQHF.

CDR3 DNA sequence: TGTGCCAGCAGCTCCGGGACGGATGTGAGGAAAGAGACCCAGTACTTC. Protein product: CASSSGTDVRKETQYF. This chain links TRBV11-2 with TRBJ2-5; D is perhaps TRBD1 or TRBD2 (5 bases each). Germline CDR1 and CDR2: SGHAT and FQNNGV. The CDR3 spans 16 residues. Trimming removed 4 bases at V and 3 bases at J, with 18 bases between.

The chain employs TRBV21-1 and TRBJ2-1; TRBD1, the table's D call, lacks a check against the DNA. TRBV21-1 is termed a pseudogene. This CDR3 spans 16 amino acids. The CDR3 DNA reads as TGTGCCAGCAGCAACTCGACAGGGTGGATCAACAATGAGCAGTTCTTC. Translated, it gives CASSNSTGWINNEQFF.

Many counts were recorded for this clonotype. The chain links TRBV12-3 or TRBV12-4 to TRBJ2-7; TRBD1 agrees at 9 bases. The CDR3 runs 15 residues. The V and J ends lost 5 bases and 3 bases, in that order; junction bases with no gene match: 8. CDR3 residues: CASSLMPGQGYEQYF. CDR3 DNA: TGTGCCAGCAGTCTGATGCCGGGACAGGGCTACGAGCAGTACTTC.

Ten or more counts support this clonotype. The chain has TRBV20-1 and TRBJ2-7, with D perhaps matching TRBD2 (5 bases). This CDR3 region has 12 residues. Trimming took 4 bases from V and 4 from J, leaving 11 bases between them. CDR1 is DFQATT, CDR2 SNEGSKA, per germline (reference sequence). The CDR3 nucleotides read TGCAGTGCTAACCCACCGGGATACGAGCAGTACTTC. The encoded protein is CSANPPGYEQYF.

This chain links TRBV19 with TRBJ1-5; 7 bases match TRBD1. Germline trimming cut 6 bases from V and 3 bases from J; bases unmatched to any gene: 14. CDR1 and CDR2 from the germline V gene are LNHDA and SQIVND (reference sequence). This CDR3 contains 17 residues. CDR3 nucleotide sequence: TGTGCCAGTAGATCGGTTTCAGGGGGAGGGGACAATCAGCCCCAGCATTTT. This translates into CASRSVSGGGDNQPQHF.

The V and J genes are TRBV6-5 and TRBJ2-7; 9 bases map to TRBD1. Germline V gene data show CDR1 as MNHEY and CDR2 as SVGAGI. CDR3 length: 14 amino acids. V dropped 5 bases and J dropped 2; count of bases not matched to a gene: 4. For the CDR3, the DNA is TGTGCCAGCAGTATCCGGGACAGGGCCTACGAGCAGTACTTC. Translated, it gives CASSIRDRAYEQYF.

This clonotype showed up just a few times. The CDR3 is CASSFGPGGYNEQFF. The CDR3 DNA sequence: TGTGCCAGCAGTTTCGGTCCCGGGGGCTACAATGAGCAGTTCTTC. V gene TRBV27 combines with J gene TRBJ2-1, with D tentatively TRBD2 (6 bases). The V gene's germline CDR1 is MNHEY and CDR2 SMNVEV (reference sequence). Between the trimmed V and J ends, which lost 3 bases and 3 bases, there was a span of 12 bases. This CDR3 has 15 residues.

J is TRBJ1-4 and V is TRBV4-3, with unresolved D. The CDR3 covers 15 residues. V lost 0 bases to trimming and J lost 6 bases, with 11 bases between them. The V gene's germline CDR1 is LGHNA and CDR2 YSLEER. CDR3 sequence reads: CASSQEYSRYEKLFF. In DNA form, the CDR3 reads TGCGCCAGCAGCCAAGAGTACAGCCGATATGAAAAACTGTTTTTT.

This clonotype rates as medium-sized. This sequence joins TRBV20-1 and TRBJ2-3; tentatively, D is TRBD1 or TRBD2 (6 bases each). The CDR3 length is 18 residues. V gave up 0 bases and J gave up 4 bases, with 23 bases separating them. Germline-derived CDR1 and CDR2 are DFQATT and SNEGSKA (reference sequence). CDR3 in amino acids: CSARDLGGRPSRADTQYF. CDR3 nucleotide sequence: TGCAGTGCTAGAGATCTGGGGGGCCGGCCCTCAAGGGCAGATACGCAGTATTTT.

About this clonotype itself: This may stem from a read error, because a much larger clone lies one nucleotide away. V usage is TRBV27 and J usage is TRBJ2-7; D is unclear. The V end lost 4 bases, the J end lost 5 bases, and 12 bases lay between the germline ends. Per germline, CDR1 MNHEY and CDR2 SMNVEV (reference sequence). The CDR3 has 13 residues. CDR3 amino acids: CASSYKRVDEQYF. CDR3 DNA: TGTGCCAGCAGTTATAAGAGAGTGGACGAGCAGTACTTC.

J is TRBJ2-1 and V is TRBV4-2, with 9 nucleotides matching TRBD2. CDR1 is LGHNA and CDR2 is YNFKEQ in the germline V gene. V was pared by 1 base and J by 5 bases, with 0 bases of the junction left unmatched. The CDR3 covers 14 residues. Written as DNA, the CDR3 is TGTGCCAGCAGCCAAGCTAGCGGGGACAATGAGCAGTTCTTC. Translation gives CASSQASGDNEQFF.

This clonotype showed up many times. The V call is TRBV29-1, the J call TRBJ1-1, with 8 bases lining up with TRBD1. Germline CDR1 and CDR2: SQVTM and ANQGSEA. There are 13 residues in the CDR3. V lost 6 bases, J lost 3 bases, and 6 bases stayed unmatched. CDR3 in DNA: TGCAGCGTCCTCCAGACAGGGGACACTGAAGCTTTCTTT. Protein product: CSVLQTGDTEAFF.

The chain links TRBV7-3 to TRBJ2-3, with D perhaps matching TRBD1 or TRBD2 (5 bases each). The CDR3 consists of 17 residues. Deletions cut 0 bases from V and 2 bases from J, with 15 bases between. The germline CDR1 and CDR2 sequences are SGHTA and FQGTGA. CDR3 protein: CASSLTRPGPYTDTQYF. The CDR3 region has the DNA TGTGCCAGCAGCTTAACCAGACCGGGACCCTACACAGATACGCAGTATTTT.

The chain employs TRBV4-3 and TRBJ2-5; the D gene is possibly TRBD1 (5 bases). This CDR3 comprises 15 residues. Germline assignment: CDR1 LGHNA and CDR2 YSLEER. Trimming pared 0 bases from V and 5 bases from J, leaving 13 bases between. The CDR3, as DNA: TGCGCCAGCAGCCAAGAAGTTGCAGGGCGCGAGACCCAGTACTTC. It yields the protein CASSQEVAGRETQYF.

Sample share makes this clonotype medium-sized. The chain uses TRBV20-1 and TRBJ2-1, with 13 bases identical to TRBD2. In germline, CDR1 is DFQATT, CDR2 SNEGSKA (reference sequence). There are 15 residues in the CDR3. The ends lost 3 bases at V and 9 bases at J; junction bases unmatched: 8. The CDR3: CSASSTSGRDGEQFF. CDR3 in DNA: TGCAGTGCTAGTAGCACTAGCGGGAGGGATGGTGAGCAGTTCTTC.

This clonotype was detected ten times or more. The genes are TRBV20-1 and TRBJ1-6; TRBD1 is a possible D gene (5 bases). Germline lookup yields CDR1 DFQATT and CDR2 SNEGSKA (reference sequence). Trimming took off 1 base at V and 4 bases at J, with 8 bases between the two ends. The CDR3 covers 14 residues. In nucleotides, the CDR3 is TGCAGTGCTAGAGGGAGGGGATATAATTCACCCCTCCACTTT. It codes for CSARGRGYNSPLHF.

In its sample, this clonotype ranks as medium-sized. This chain joins TRBV28 and TRBJ2-3; 9 bases line up with TRBD2. V gave up 3 bases and J gave up 1 base; unmatched junction bases: 8. Germline V gene data show CDR1 as MDHEN and CDR2 as SYDVKM. The CDR3 has 17 residues. CDR3 nucleotide sequence: TGTGCCAGCAGTTTGGTGGGCGGGGGGGCAGGCACAGATACGCAGTATTTT. It yields the protein CASSLVGGGAGTDTQYF.

The table lists this clonotype with a few counts. V and J are TRBV7-2 and TRBJ2-3, with 7 bases identical to TRBD2. Germline assignment: CDR1 SGHTA and CDR2 FQGNSA. The junction had 12 bases not matched to a gene; V was cut back by 1 base and J by 14 bases. The length of the CDR3 is 14 residues. The CDR3 is CASSLEGRAGRRYF. The DNA for the CDR3 is TGTGCCAGCAGCTTAGAGGGACGAGCGGGGCGGCGGTATTTT.

The genes are TRBV28 and TRBJ1-5; 8 bases align to TRBD1. Unmatched junction bases numbered 8, after V lost 2 bases and J lost 5 bases. From germline, CDR1 is MDHEN and CDR2 SYDVKM. The CDR3 contains 16 residues. This chain's CDR3 is CASSLRGQGGYQPQHF. In DNA form, the CDR3 reads TGTGCCAGCAGTTTAAGAGGACAGGGAGGGTATCAGCCCCAGCATTTT.

This clonotype came up a few times. This chain uses TRBV6-6 with TRBJ2-3; weak D call: TRBD2 (6 bases). The CDR3 is 16 amino acids. V lost 2 bases, J lost 3 bases, and 15 bases lay in between. The V gene's germline CDR1 is MNHNY and CDR2 SVGAGI (reference sequence). CDR3 nucleotide sequence: TGTGCCAGCAGTTACCATCCCGGGACTTCAACAGATACGCAGTATTTT. Its protein product is CASSYHPGTSTDTQYF.

By proportion, this clonotype is medium-sized. DNA for the CDR3: TGTGCCAGCAGCGGACTCTGGGATGAGCAGTTCTTC. It codes for CASSGLWDEQFF. This chain connects TRBV11-2 to TRBJ2-1; the D gene is possibly TRBD2 (5 bases). Between the trimmed V and J ends, which lost 5 bases and 8 bases, there was a span of 10 bases. The germline gives CDR1 SGHAT, CDR2 FQNNGV. The CDR3 has 12 residues.

This CDR3 is CSVDLWRDSNQPQHF. In DNA form, the CDR3 reads TGCAGCGTTGATCTTTGGCGGGATAGCAATCAGCCCCAGCATTTT. The V call is TRBV29-1, the J call TRBJ1-5; D gene ambiguous. V lost 3 bases and J 0 bases, leaving 12 bases between the germline ends. Per the germline V gene, CDR1 is SQVTM and CDR2 is ANQGSEA. The CDR3 contains 15 residues.

This clonotype was counted at least ten times. The chain is built from TRBV10-3 and TRBJ2-5; D remains unclear. V lost 6 bases and J 4 bases, leaving 12 bases between the germline ends. This CDR3 comprises 13 residues. Germline assignment: CDR1 ENHRY and CDR2 SYGVKD. CDR3 nucleotides: TGTGCCATCAGCCCGGGCCCCGGAGAGACCCAGTACTTC. Protein product: CAISPGPGETQYF.